Listed below are T cell receptor beta chains from one sample, sequenced in a study of early T cells in non-severe SARS-CoV-2 infection. TCRdb reprocessed the 5' RACE reads via MiXCR and lists one record per CDR3 protein. The sample consists of roughly 40,000 distinct CDR3 sequences, 4.7% of them appearing once. Material: whole blood. All receptors derive from an adult who was a healthcare worker with PCR-confirmed SARS-CoV-2 infection or an uninfected control (not recorded which). The CDR3 runs from the conserved cysteine through the conserved F or W. The order of the fields is V gene, CDR3 length, D gene, clone size, J gene, CDR3 DNA, CDR3 protein. A D gene is named only where the DNA matches it firmly. Part of the rows lack a size; the others show once, few, many or a class for expanded clones.

TRBV20-1	16	TRBD1	.	TRBJ1-1	TGCAGTGCTAGAGACGGACAGGGGGCTGTGGACACTGAAGCTTTCTTT	CSARDGQGAVDTEAFF
TRBV7-9	16	TRBD2	many	TRBJ2-3	TGTGCCAGCAGCTCAACCGGGACTAGCAGAACAGATACGCAGTATTTT	CASSSTGTSRTDTQYF
TRBV12-5	16	.	many	TRBJ1-2	TGTGCTAGTGGTTTGGTACGGAGGGTCGGGTCCTATGGCTACACCTTC	CASGLVRRVGSYGYTF
TRBV6-2/TRBV6-3	16	.	many	TRBJ2-3	TGTGCCAGCAGTTACTATGGGGACATCGGAGGAGATACGCAGTATTTT	CASSYYGDIGGDTQYF
TRBV28	16	.	.	TRBJ2-7	TGTGCCAGTGTAACCCGAGGTCCGGACAGCTCCTACGAGCAGTACTTC	CASVTRGPDSSYEQYF
TRBV20-1	13	.	many	TRBJ2-1	TGCAGTGCTATTTCGTCGGGGAACAATGAGCAGTTCTTC	CSAISSGNNEQFF
TRBV7-8	16	TRBD2	few	TRBJ2-1	TGTGCCAGCAGCTCCGTCTCTAGCGGGAAAGGGAATGAGCAGTTCTTC	CASSSVSSGKGNEQFF
TRBV7-8	14	TRBD2	.	TRBJ2-3	TGTGCCAGCAGCACAAGACTAGCCCCAGATACGCAGTATTTT	CASSTRLAPDTQYF
TRBV4-1	18	TRBD1	.	TRBJ2-7	TGCGCCAGCAGCCAAGGAAATGGCAGGGGACAGAGCTCCTACGAGCAGTACTTC	CASSQGNGRGQSSYEQYF
TRBV20-1	13	.	many	TRBJ1-2	TGCAGTGCTAGCGATCAGTCTAACTATGGCTACACCTTC	CSASDQSNYGYTF
TRBV28	16	TRBD1	many	TRBJ2-2	TGTGCCAGCAGACTCTCAGGGGGAACCAACACCGGGGAGCTGTTTTTT	CASRLSGGTNTGELFF
TRBV20-1	15	TRBD2	few	TRBJ2-1	TGCAGTGCTAGAGATCCAAGCGGGGACTCCAATGAGCAGTTCTTC	CSARDPSGDSNEQFF
TRBV7-2	16	.	many	TRBJ1-5	TGTGCCAGCAGCTTAGCGGGGACTAACGGCAATCAGCCCCAGCATTTT	CASSLAGTNGNQPQHF
TRBV7-9	12	.	.	TRBJ2-2	TGTGCCAGCAGCTTATTTAACGGGGAGCTGTTTTTT	CASSLFNGELFF
TRBV7-6	15	.	many	TRBJ2-7	TGTGCCAGCAGCTTGGAACAGGGTTTCTCCTACGAGCAGTACTTC	CASSLEQGFSYEQYF
TRBV12-3/TRBV12-4	12	.	many	TRBJ1-2	TGTGCCAGCAGTAAGGACAGCTATGGCTACACCTTC	CASSKDSYGYTF
TRBV7-9	14	.	many	TRBJ1-5	TGTGCCAGCAGCTCGAGTGGGGGCTGGCAGCCCCAGCATTTT	CASSSSGGWQPQHF
TRBV20-1	15	.	many	TRBJ2-3	TGCAGTGCTAGAGATCTGGGGAGTGGCACAGATACGCAGTATTTT	CSARDLGSGTDTQYF
TRBV7-8	17	TRBD2	.	TRBJ2-3	TGTGCCAGCAGCGCGAGCGGGAGGTATCAGAGCACAGATACGCAGTATTTT	CASSASGRYQSTDTQYF
TRBV23-1	12	.	many	TRBJ2-1	TGCGCCAGCAAGATTGGGACCAATGAGCAGTTCTTC	CASKIGTNEQFF
TRBV28	14	.	few	TRBJ2-1	TGTGCCAGCAGTTTAATCAGGGGGGACAATGAGCAGTTCTTC	CASSLIRGDNEQFF
TRBV7-3	15	TRBD2	many	TRBJ2-5	TGTGCCAGCAGCTCGCAGGGAGGGCGTGGAGAGACCCAGTACTTC	CASSSQGGRGETQYF
TRBV18	14	.	few	TRBJ2-2	TGTGCCAGCTCACCGGGAGATCACACCGGGGAGCTGTTTTTT	CASSPGDHTGELFF
TRBV19	14	.	many	TRBJ2-7	TGTGCCAGTAGTACCAGACAAGTTTCCTACGAGCAGTACTTC	CASSTRQVSYEQYF
TRBV6-1	19	.	many	TRBJ1-3	TGTGCCAGCAGTCCCACCGCGGGTCAGCAGGGAGCAACTGGAAACACCATATATTTT	CASSPTAGQQGATGNTIYF
TRBV28	11	.	many	TRBJ1-1	TGTGCCAGCGAGAGGGGCACTGAAGCTTTCTTT	CASERGTEAFF
TRBV6-5	14	.	many	TRBJ2-7	TGTGCCAGCAGTTACGGAGGGGGTGAATACGAGCAGTACTTC	CASSYGGGEYEQYF
TRBV10-3	12	.	few	TRBJ2-7	TGTGCCACAGGGACTCATGCCTACGAGCAGTACTTC	CATGTHAYEQYF
TRBV18	13	.	many	TRBJ2-1	TGTGCCAGCTCAACCGGGGTGGGGAATGAGCAGTTCTTC	CASSTGVGNEQFF
TRBV12-3/TRBV12-4	14	.	.	TRBJ2-4	TGTGCCAGCAGTTTAGGGTTGGTGGGAGACATTCAGTACTTC	CASSLGLVGDIQYF
TRBV20-1	15	TRBD1	.	TRBJ2-1	TGCAGTGCTAGAGATGGAAGGACAGGGATCGATGAGCAGTTCTTC	CSARDGRTGIDEQFF
TRBV7-3	15	.	many	TRBJ2-1	TGTGCCAGCAGCGAGACAGGAAGCTCCTACAATGAGCAGTTCTTC	CASSETGSSYNEQFF
TRBV28	13	TRBD1	few	TRBJ2-5	TGTGCCAGCAGGTGGACAGGAGGAGAGACCCAGTACTTC	CASRWTGGETQYF
TRBV29-1	11	.	many	TRBJ2-1	TGCAGCGTTGAACAGGGTCAGGGGCGATGGTTC	CSVEQGQGRWF
TRBV5-1	17	TRBD1	many	TRBJ2-7	TGCGCCAGCAGCTTGCCGGGACAGGGGGCGTTTTCCTACGAGCAGTACTTC	CASSLPGQGAFSYEQYF
TRBV10-2	12	.	many	TRBJ1-6	TGCGCCAGCAGCGACACCTATTCACCCCTCCACTTT	CASSDTYSPLHF
TRBV30	13	TRBD1	few	TRBJ1-1	TGTGCCTGGAGACAGGGGACGAACACTGAAGCTTTCTTT	CAWRQGTNTEAFF
TRBV7-9	17	.	many	TRBJ2-3	TGTGCCAGCAGACCCAAATCGGGCGGACCTAGCACAGATACGCAGTATTTT	CASRPKSGGPSTDTQYF
TRBV5-1	17	.	few	TRBJ2-7	TGCGCCAGCAGCTTGGCCCCGACCTCGGCGGGCTCCTACGAGCAGTACTTC	CASSLAPTSAGSYEQYF
TRBV5-1	15	TRBD1	many	TRBJ1-2	TGCGCCAGCAGCTCTGGGACAGGGATCGGGCATGGCTACACCTTC	CASSSGTGIGHGYTF
TRBV2	12	.	many	TRBJ2-1	TGTGCCAGCAGTGAAGTGGGCCAGGGAAGGTTCTTC	CASSEVGQGRFF
TRBV19	15	TRBD1	many	TRBJ2-4	TGTGCCAGTAGTCGACGAAGACAGGGCGAGCACATTCAGTACTTC	CASSRRRQGEHIQYF
TRBV10-1	15	.	many	TRBJ2-3	TGCGCCAGCAGTGAGGACACGGCTAGCACAGATACGCAGTATTTT	CASSEDTASTDTQYF
TRBV9	15	TRBD1	few	TRBJ1-5	TGTGCCAGCAGCGCAGGGGGTCTTAGCAATCAGCCCCAGCATTTT	CASSAGGLSNQPQHF
TRBV4-1	16	.	many	TRBJ2-1	TGCGCCAGCAGCCAAGACCCCAGCGGCACCTACAATGAGCAGTTCTTC	CASSQDPSGTYNEQFF
TRBV3-1	15	TRBD2	.	TRBJ2-1	TGTGCCAGCAGCCTCGGACTAGCGGGAGTCAATGAGCAGTTCTTC	CASSLGLAGVNEQFF
TRBV11-2	16	.	many	TRBJ2-1	TGTGCCAGCAGCTTAGCACTGGACCCTTCCTACAATGAGCAGTTCTTC	CASSLALDPSYNEQFF
TRBV28	13	TRBD1	many	TRBJ2-7	TGTGCCAGCAGACCGGGACAGACCTACGAGCAGTACTTC	CASRPGQTYEQYF
TRBV11-2	15	TRBD1	many	TRBJ2-1	TGTGCCAGCAGCTTAGCGGGGACAGGATACAATGAGCAGTTCTTC	CASSLAGTGYNEQFF
TRBV7-2	15	.	many	TRBJ2-2	TGTGCCAGCAGCTTACGGGTAACCTTCCCCGGGGAGCTGTTTTTT	CASSLRVTFPGELFF
TRBV25-1	11	.	few	TRBJ1-1	TGTGCCAGCAGGGGCAACACTGAAGCTTTCTTT	CASRGNTEAFF
TRBV5-4	15	TRBD2	many	TRBJ2-1	TGTGCCAGCAACTGGGGAGCGGGGGGCCAAGGTGAGCAGTTCTTC	CASNWGAGGQGEQFF
TRBV11-2	14	TRBD1	many	TRBJ1-1	TGTGCCAGCAGTCCGGGACAGGGTTACCCTGAAGCTTTCTTT	CASSPGQGYPEAFF
TRBV6-5	11	.	.	TRBJ2-3	TGTGCAAGCAGAGGAGGAGATACGCAGTATTTT	CASRGGDTQYF